Listed below are T cell receptor beta chains from one sample, sequenced in a study of blood T cell repertoires in COVID-19. The table came from immunoSEQ multiplex PCR; TCRdb's copy has only in-frame clones and leaves some out. The table shows 150,000 or so clones, with approximately 84% occurring only once. The sequenced sample consisted of peripheral blood. The source is a woman aged 55-69 years with acute or convalescent COVID-19. The CDR3 runs from the conserved cysteine through the conserved F or W. D genes are given only for firm matches. Where a row states a size, it is once, few, many or the class of an expanded clone; other rows omit it.

cdr3_nt: TGTGCCAGCAGCCGAGACAGGGGGCGCTTCGAGCAGTACTTC
cdr3_aa: CASSRDRGRFEQYF
v_call: TRBV7-8
j_call: TRBJ2-7
clone_size: .
d_call: TRBD1

cdr3_nt: TGTGCCAGCAGTCCAGACAGCAACTATGGCTACACCTTC
cdr3_aa: CASSPDSNYGYTF
v_call: TRBV12-3/TRBV12-4
j_call: TRBJ1-2
clone_size: .
d_call: .

cdr3_nt: TGTGCCAGCAGTTACCCGGCCGGGACAGCCACGTTCAGCTCCTATAATTCACCCCTCCACTTT
cdr3_aa: CASSYPAGTATFSSYNSPLHF
v_call: TRBV6-2/TRBV6-3
j_call: TRBJ1-6
clone_size: .
d_call: TRBD1

cdr3_nt: TGTGCCATCAACTCTGGAGTTAGAGGCTCCTACAATGAGCAGTTCTTC
cdr3_aa: CAINSGVRGSYNEQFF
v_call: TRBV10-3
j_call: TRBJ2-1
clone_size: .
d_call: .

cdr3_nt: TGTGCCAGCAGCGGCCGGGACAGGAACACTGAAGCTTTCTTT
cdr3_aa: CASSGRDRNTEAFF
v_call: TRBV5-4
j_call: TRBJ1-1
clone_size: .
d_call: TRBD1

cdr3_nt: TGTGCCAGTAGTCAGGGGGGACTAGCCAAAAACATTCAGTACTTC
cdr3_aa: CASSQGGLAKNIQYF
v_call: TRBV19
j_call: TRBJ2-4
clone_size: .
d_call: .

cdr3_nt: TGTGCCAGCAGTCAGGGGAACGAGCAGTACTTC
cdr3_aa: CASSQGNEQYF
v_call: TRBV6-2/TRBV6-3
j_call: TRBJ2-7
clone_size: .
d_call: .

cdr3_nt: TGTGCCTGGAGTGGTCAGGGGACAGATACGCAGTATTTT
cdr3_aa: CAWSGQGTDTQYF
v_call: TRBV30
j_call: TRBJ2-3
clone_size: .
d_call: .

cdr3_nt: TGTGCCAGCAGTTTACCCGGGACAGGGAGGGAGTATTCACCCCTCCACTTT
cdr3_aa: CASSLPGTGREYSPLHF
v_call: TRBV28
j_call: TRBJ1-6
clone_size: .
d_call: TRBD1

cdr3_nt: TGTGCCAGTAGTGGCGGACAGGTCACAGATACGCAGTATTTT
cdr3_aa: CASSGGQVTDTQYF
v_call: TRBV19
j_call: TRBJ2-3
clone_size: .
d_call: TRBD1

cdr3_nt: TGTGCCAGCAGCTTAGTCCCGGGAACTGGAAACACCATATATTTT
cdr3_aa: CASSLVPGTGNTIYF
v_call: TRBV13
j_call: TRBJ1-3
clone_size: once
d_call: .

cdr3_nt: TGTGCCAGCAGCCCGGGGACAGGGTTGGGCTACACCTTC
cdr3_aa: CASSPGTGLGYTF
v_call: TRBV11-2
j_call: TRBJ1-2
clone_size: .
d_call: TRBD1

cdr3_nt: TGTGCCAGCAGTCAGGGGACAGGGTACCCCTCTGAGCAGTTCTTC
cdr3_aa: CASSQGTGYPSEQFF
v_call: TRBV7-2
j_call: TRBJ2-1
clone_size: .
d_call: TRBD1

cdr3_nt: TGTGCCAGCAGTTTACGGGGAGAAGGCTACACCTTC
cdr3_aa: CASSLRGEGYTF
v_call: TRBV28
j_call: TRBJ1-2
clone_size: .
d_call: .

cdr3_nt: TGTGCCAGTAGTTATCGTCGGGACAGGACTAACTACGAGCAGTACTTC
cdr3_aa: CASSYRRDRTNYEQYF
v_call: TRBV19
j_call: TRBJ2-7
clone_size: .
d_call: TRBD1

cdr3_nt: TGTGCCAGCAGCCTTGGTACCGCCGGGGGGTTACGCCAAGAGACCCAGTACTTC
cdr3_aa: CASSLGTAGGLRQETQYF
v_call: TRBV3-1/TRBV3-2
j_call: TRBJ2-5
clone_size: .
d_call: TRBD2

cdr3_nt: TGTGCCAGCAGCCAAGGCGCGCTTGAAGCTTTCTTT
cdr3_aa: CASSQGALEAFF
v_call: TRBV3-1/TRBV3-2
j_call: TRBJ1-1
clone_size: .
d_call: .

cdr3_nt: TGTGCCACAGGGACCGGGGACGCGGGGCACGGGGAGCTGTTTTTT
cdr3_aa: CATGTGDAGHGELFF
v_call: TRBV13
j_call: TRBJ2-2
clone_size: .
d_call: .

cdr3_nt: TGTGCCAGCTCACCGACAGGGAGTGAGCAGTTCTTC
cdr3_aa: CASSPTGSEQFF
v_call: TRBV18
j_call: TRBJ2-1
clone_size: .
d_call: TRBD1

cdr3_nt: TGCAGTGCTAGTTGGGGGAGGTCCTACAATGAGCAGTTCTTC
cdr3_aa: CSASWGRSYNEQFF
v_call: TRBV20-1
j_call: TRBJ2-1
clone_size: once
d_call: .

cdr3_nt: TGTGCCAGTAGCGATTTAGCGGGACCGTCTTACAATGAGCAGTTCTTC
cdr3_aa: CASSDLAGPSYNEQFF
v_call: TRBV19
j_call: TRBJ2-1
clone_size: .
d_call: TRBD2

cdr3_nt: TGTGCCAGCAGGAGGACAGGGGCAGGGGGGGCTGGGGCCAACGTCCTGACTTTC
cdr3_aa: CASRRTGAGGAGANVLTF
v_call: TRBV27
j_call: TRBJ2-6
clone_size: .
d_call: TRBD1

cdr3_nt: TGTGCCAGCTCACCAAGGGGGGGCCCCTACGAGCAGTACTTC
cdr3_aa: CASSPRGGPYEQYF
v_call: TRBV18
j_call: TRBJ2-7
clone_size: .
d_call: .

cdr3_nt: TGTGCCAGCGGCAGGGACAGCTTCCCTAACACTGAAGCTTTCTTT
cdr3_aa: CASGRDSFPNTEAFF
v_call: TRBV6-5
j_call: TRBJ1-1
clone_size: .
d_call: TRBD1

cdr3_nt: TGTGCCAGCAGCCCCCACACAGATACGCAGTATTTT
cdr3_aa: CASSPHTDTQYF
v_call: TRBV7-8
j_call: TRBJ2-3
clone_size: .
d_call: .

cdr3_nt: TGTGCCAGTAGTATAGGTCAGGGCTACGAGCAGTACTTC
cdr3_aa: CASSIGQGYEQYF
v_call: TRBV19
j_call: TRBJ2-7
clone_size: .
d_call: .

cdr3_nt: TGTGCCACCAGCAGAGCGGCCAGGGCGAATGAAAAACTGTTTTTT
cdr3_aa: CATSRAARANEKLFF
v_call: TRBV15
j_call: TRBJ1-4
clone_size: .
d_call: .

cdr3_nt: TGTGCCAGCAGCTTGAGATCGGGGACAGGGGCTAATTCACCCCTCCACTTT
cdr3_aa: CASSLRSGTGANSPLHF
v_call: TRBV7-2
j_call: TRBJ1-6
clone_size: few
d_call: TRBD1

cdr3_nt: TGTGCCAGCAGTGAAGCGCCGGGAGGGAACAATGAGCAGTTCTTC
cdr3_aa: CASSEAPGGNNEQFF
v_call: TRBV6-1
j_call: TRBJ2-1
clone_size: .
d_call: TRBD2

cdr3_nt: TGTGCCAGCAGCTTGGCACAGGGGGCTATATACGAGCAGTACTTC
cdr3_aa: CASSLAQGAIYEQYF
v_call: TRBV5-6
j_call: TRBJ2-7
clone_size: .
d_call: TRBD1

cdr3_nt: TGTGCCAGCATAGGGACAGGACGAGAGACCCAGTACTTC
cdr3_aa: CASIGTGRETQYF
v_call: TRBV28
j_call: TRBJ2-5
clone_size: .
d_call: TRBD1

cdr3_nt: TGTGCCAGCTCAAAACAGGGGGCGAGCAATCAGCCCCAGCATTTT
cdr3_aa: CASSKQGASNQPQHF
v_call: TRBV18
j_call: TRBJ1-5
clone_size: .
d_call: TRBD1

cdr3_nt: TGTGCCAGCAGCCAAGAGGACAGGTGGAACACTGAAGCTTTCTTT
cdr3_aa: CASSQEDRWNTEAFF
v_call: TRBV3-1/TRBV3-2
j_call: TRBJ1-1
clone_size: .
d_call: TRBD1

cdr3_nt: TGTGCCAGCAGCCAAGATCCCTCTCCGGAGGACAGGAACAATCAGCCCCAGCATTTT
cdr3_aa: CASSQDPSPEDRNNQPQHF
v_call: TRBV3-1/TRBV3-2
j_call: TRBJ1-5
clone_size: .
d_call: TRBD1

cdr3_nt: TGTGCCAGCTCCACCCAAGGAGGTGGCTATGGCTACACCTTC
cdr3_aa: CASSTQGGGYGYTF
v_call: TRBV18
j_call: TRBJ1-2
clone_size: few
d_call: .

cdr3_nt: TGTGCCAGCAGCCCGAGAAGAGCGGGGAGGCTGGGCAATGAGCAGTTCTTC
cdr3_aa: CASSPRRAGRLGNEQFF
v_call: TRBV11-2
j_call: TRBJ2-1
clone_size: once
d_call: TRBD2

cdr3_nt: TGTGCCACCAGTCCGCCCCCAGCGGGAGGATCCTACAATGAGCAGTTCTTC
cdr3_aa: CATSPPPAGGSYNEQFF
v_call: TRBV24-1
j_call: TRBJ2-1
clone_size: .
d_call: TRBD2